These 23 T cell receptor beta chains were all obtained from the same sample, sequenced in a study of beta chain features in type 1 diabetes. As every portion of the isolated RNA was reverse transcribed, the sequencing read expressed TCRB transcripts. TCRdb's copy holds only in-frame clones and misses some; the assay was immunoSEQ multiplex PCR. Of 250,000 to 350,000 clones in the sample, 14% were seen once. Sequencing was carried out using central memory CD4+ T cells from blood. These receptors were collected from a man aged 25-45 years in good health.

This clone was seen at least ten times. The chain couples TRBV5-1 to TRBJ1-4; no reliable D call. V was shortened by 1 base and J by 5 bases, with 9 bases between the two germline ends. The CDR3 totals 14 residues. CDR1 is SGHRS, CDR2 YFSETQ, per germline. Here the CDR3 reads CASSLWDANEKLFF. DNA of the CDR3: TGCGCCAGCAGCTTGTGGGATGCGAATGAAAAACTGTTTTTT.

This clone appeared many times. The chain uses TRBV27 and TRBJ2-5, with a tentative D call TRBD2 (6 bases). The CDR3 consists of 10 residues. Trimming stripped 8 bases from V and 7 bases from J, with 8 bases between. Per germline, CDR1 MNHEY and CDR2 SMNVEV (reference sequence). In nucleotides, the CDR3 is TGTGCCAGCGGACTATGGACCCAGTACTTC. Amino acid sequence: CASGLWTQYF.

This clone was counted many times. The chain carries TRBV7-2 and TRBJ2-2, with D hard to call. Trimming pared 11 bases from V and 4 bases from J, leaving 11 bases between. Germline V gene data show CDR1 as SGHTA and CDR2 as FQGNSA. This CDR3 has 12 amino acids. The CDR3 region is CAYVRTTGELFF. The CDR3 region has the DNA TGTGCCTATGTTCGGACCACCGGGGAGCTGTTTTTT. Drawing the rest from reference TRBV7-2 and TRBJ2-2, the complete variable domain is GAGVSQSPSNKVTEKGKDVELRCDPISGHTALYWYRQSLGQGLEFLIYFQGNSAPDKSGLPSDRFSAERTGGSVSTLTIQRTQQEDSAVYLCAYVRTTGELFFGEGSRLTVL.

This clone occurred many times. The genes are TRBV5-1 and TRBJ2-5; D is unresolved. Germline loops: CDR1 SGHRS, CDR2 YFSETQ. Trimming stripped 0 bases from V and 5 bases from J, with 11 bases between. The CDR3 runs 14 residues. CDR3 sequence (DNA): TGCGCCAGCAGCTTGGCTGAGTCTTCGGAGACCCAGTACTTC. The encoded protein is CASSLAESSETQYF. Drawing the rest from reference TRBV5-1 and TRBJ2-5, the complete variable domain is KAGVTQTPRYLIKTRGQQVTLSCSPISGHRSVSWYQQTPGQGLQFLFEYFSETQRNKGNFPGRFSGRQFSNSRSEMNVSTLELGDSALYLCASSLAESSETQYFGPGTRLLVL.

This clone was seen more than once but under ten times. The V and J genes are TRBV4-3 and TRBJ2-1, with 9 bases matching TRBD2. After removal of 3 bases from V and 9 bases from J, the junction contained 15 bases not matched to a gene. Germline CDR1 is LGHNA and CDR2 is YSLEER. The CDR3 has 17 residues. In DNA form, the CDR3 reads TGCGCCAGCAGCCACCCCCGGGGAGCGGGGGGAAGGCCTGAGCAGTTCTTC. Its protein product is CASSHPRGAGGRPEQFF.

The genes are TRBV7-8 and TRBJ1-1, with D perhaps TRBD1 (6 bases). The V gene lost 1 base and the J gene lost 10 bases, with 10 bases spanning the gap. The CDR3 has 12 residues. The germline V gene encodes CDR1 SGHVS and CDR2 FQNEAQ. This CDR3 reads CASSLVQGAAFF. The CDR3 DNA reads TGTGCCAGCAGCTTAGTACAGGGCGCAGCTTTCTTT. The variable domain in full, completed from reference TRBV7-8 and TRBJ1-1, reads GAGVSQSPRYKVAKRGQDVALRCDPISGHVSLFWYQQALGQGPEFLTYFQNEAQLDKSGLPSDRFFAERPEGSVSTLKIQRTQQEDSAVYLCASSLVQGAAFFGQGTRLTVV.

In this sample, this clone turned up many times. The chain recombines TRBV14 with TRBJ2-3, with 10 positions matching TRBD2. With V trimmed by 4 bases and J by 2 bases, 12 bases remained unmatched. CDR3 size: 18 residues. Germline V gives CDR1 SGHDN, CDR2 FVKESK. This CDR3 is CASSLIPPGLAITDTQYF. The CDR3 region has the DNA TGTGCCAGCAGCCTTATCCCCCCGGGACTAGCGATCACAGATACGCAGTATTTT.

This clone came up a few times. CDR3 nucleotide sequence: TGCAGTGCTAGTACAGGCACTGAAGCTTTCTTT. Encoded protein: CSASTGTEAFF. The chain carries TRBV20-1 and TRBJ1-1; possible D gene TRBD1, 5 bases. The CDR3 extends over 11 amino acids. The germline CDR1 and CDR2 sequences are DFQATT and SNEGSKA (reference sequence). V lost 3 bases, J lost 4 bases, and 6 bases lay in between.

The V and J genes are TRBV11-3 and TRBJ2-7; the D gene could be TRBD1 or TRBD2 (5 bases each). The CDR3 loop spans 15 amino acids. V was pared by 5 bases and J by 0 bases, with 14 bases between. Germline V gene sequence: CDR1 SGHNT, CDR2 YENEEA. The CDR3 here is CASSKAGTGSYEQYF. CDR3 in DNA: TGTGCCAGCAGCAAAGCCGGGACGGGCTCCTACGAGCAGTACTTC.

This chain uses TRBV25-1 with TRBJ2-3, with D possibly being TRBD2 (6 bases). Trimming pared 1 base from V and 1 base from J, leaving 9 bases between. CDR1 MGHDK and CDR2 SYGVNS come from the germline V gene. CDR3 size: 15 residues. In DNA, the CDR3 is TGTGCCAGCAGTGAATCGGGGGAAGGCACAGATACGCAGTATTTT. Translated: CASSESGEGTDTQYF.

This chain links TRBV7-3 with TRBJ1-5; D gene ambiguous. The germline V and J ends were trimmed by 2 bases and 4 bases, with 9 bases remaining between them. The CDR3 loop spans 14 amino acids. Germline V CDR1 and CDR2: SGHTA, FQGTGA. Here the CDR3 reads CASSLEPGNQPQHF. In nucleotides, the CDR3 is TGTGCCAGCAGCTTAGAGCCGGGGAATCAGCCCCAGCATTTT.

The gene calls are TRBV11-3 and TRBJ2-3, with TRBD1 matching 9 bases. V was pared by 5 bases and J by 9 bases, with 9 bases of the junction left unmatched. Germline V CDR1 and CDR2: SGHNT, YENEEA. This CDR3 comprises 14 residues. CDR3 sequence (DNA): TGTGCCAGCAGCGGCAACAGGGGGCGGGGGACGCAGTATTTT. Translating it yields CASSGNRGRGTQYF.

The genes are TRBV9 and TRBJ1-3; D remains unclear. The CDR3 runs 14 residues. Germline assignment: CDR1 SGDLS and CDR2 YYNGEE. Trimming removed 0 bases at V and 2 bases at J, with 6 bases between. The CDR3 region has the DNA TGTGCCAGCAGCGTAGATAACCCTGGAAACACCATATATTTT. Its protein product is CASSVDNPGNTIYF.

This chain uses TRBV5-1 with TRBJ1-2; the match to TRBD1 covers 7 bases. There are 14 residues in the CDR3. The germline V gene encodes CDR1 SGHRS and CDR2 YFSETQ. The ends lost 2 bases at V and 9 bases at J; junction bases unmatched: 10. The CDR3 spells CASSLNNRGSSYTF. In DNA, the CDR3 is TGCGCCAGCAGCTTAAATAACAGGGGAAGCAGCTACACCTTC.

This clone was seen a handful of times. The rearrangement uses TRBV7-3 and TRBJ2-1; 12 bases are a match to TRBD2. V dropped 3 bases and J dropped 7; count of bases not matched to a gene: 1. Germline V gives CDR1 SGHTA, CDR2 FQGTGA. The CDR3 covers 14 residues. The CDR3 spells CASSLTSGGNEQFF. The CDR3 DNA sequence: TGTGCCAGCAGCTTGACTAGCGGGGGAAATGAGCAGTTCTTC.

This clone came up many times. The V call is TRBV18, the J call TRBJ1-2; 8 bases line up with TRBD1. With V trimmed by 3 bases and J by 4 bases, 4 bases remained unmatched. Germline V gene sequence: CDR1 KGHSH, CDR2 LQKENI. This CDR3 has 14 amino acids. The CDR3 sequence: CASSPGQDVYGYTF. The CDR3 coding sequence is TGTGCCAGCTCACCGGGACAGGACGTCTATGGCTACACCTTC.

Of note for this clone: This specimen includes other DNA sequences encoding the same CDR3. The gene calls are TRBV20-1 and TRBJ2-7; 7 nucleotides align to TRBD1. The CDR3 is 9 amino acids. Germline CDR1 and CDR2: DFQATT and SNEGSKA (reference sequence). The CDR3 nucleotides read TGTGGTAGGGGGCTGGGGCAGTACGTC. As protein: CGRGLGQYV.

This clone was seen only a few times. The chain links TRBV7-6 to TRBJ2-3; D gene uncertain. Germline CDR1 and CDR2: SGHVS and FNYEAQ. Trimming pared 0 bases from V and 6 bases from J, leaving 10 bases between. The CDR3 spans 14 residues. The CDR3 DNA sequence: TGTGCCAGCAGCTTAGCGGTGACACTCGATACGCAGTATTTT. The encoded protein is CASSLAVTLDTQYF.

This clone appeared a few times. The chain carries TRBV29-1 and TRBJ2-1; D is undetermined. CDR1 is SQVTM and CDR2 is ANQGSEA in the germline V gene. This CDR3 region has 11 residues. Between the trimmed V and J ends, which lost 7 bases and 7 bases, there was a span of 11 bases. CDR3 nucleotides: TGCAGCGGGATACTAAGGAATGAGCAGTTCTTC. It yields the protein CSGILRNEQFF.

The chain has TRBV19 and TRBJ2-5; D might be TRBD1 (6 bases). The CDR3 is 15 residues long. Germline assignment: CDR1 LNHDA and CDR2 SQIVND (reference sequence). The germline V and J ends were trimmed by 4 bases and 5 bases, with 17 bases remaining between them. The CDR3 nucleotides read TGTGCCAGTAGTACGGAAACAGGGTCAGGCGAGACCCAGTACTTC. Its translation is CASSTETGSGETQYF.

This clone was observed a few times. This chain joins TRBV10-3 and TRBJ1-5, with 10 bases matching TRBD1. The CDR3 extends over 15 amino acids. Germline CDR1 reads ENHRY; CDR2 reads SYGVKD. Germline trimming cut 4 bases from V and 1 base from J; bases unmatched to any gene: 1. The CDR3 region has the DNA TGTGCCATCAGTGGGGGACAGGGGAGCAATCAGCCCCAGCATTTT. Protein sequence: CAISGGQGSNQPQHF.

This clone came up a few times. The chain joins TRBV11-3 to TRBJ2-5; no clear D. V lost 1 base and J lost 2, with 11 bases in between. This CDR3 is 15 amino acids long. Germline CDR1 reads SGHNT; CDR2 reads YENEEA. CDR3 amino acids: CASSLGSSRQETQYF. Written as DNA, the CDR3 is TGTGCCAGCAGCTTAGGAAGCTCCAGACAAGAGACCCAGTACTTC. The full variable domain, completed using reference TRBV11-3 and TRBJ2-5, is EAGVVQSPRYKIIEKKQPVAFWCNPISGHNTLYWYLQNLGQGPELLIRYENEEAVDDSQLPKDRFSAERLKGVDSTLKIQPAELGDSAVYLCASSLGSSRQETQYFGPGTRLLVL.

This clone was detected a few times. V is TRBV5-4 and J is TRBJ2-2, with TRBD1 identical over 7 bases. V shed 4 bases and J 0 bases; nucleotides not matched to a gene: 3. Germline lookup yields CDR1 SGHNT and CDR2 YYREEE (reference sequence). This CDR3 region has 15 residues. CDR3 in DNA: TGTGCCAGCAGCGCCGGGACAGCGAACACCGGGGAGCTGTTTTTT. This encodes CASSAGTANTGELFF. The full variable domain, with the rest looked up from reference TRBV5-4 and TRBJ2-2, is ETGVTQSPTHLIKTRGQQVTLRCSSQSGHNTVSWYQQALGQGPQFIFQYYREEENGRGNFPPRFSGLQFPNYSSELNVNALELDDSALYLCASSAGTANTGELFFGEGSRLTVL.